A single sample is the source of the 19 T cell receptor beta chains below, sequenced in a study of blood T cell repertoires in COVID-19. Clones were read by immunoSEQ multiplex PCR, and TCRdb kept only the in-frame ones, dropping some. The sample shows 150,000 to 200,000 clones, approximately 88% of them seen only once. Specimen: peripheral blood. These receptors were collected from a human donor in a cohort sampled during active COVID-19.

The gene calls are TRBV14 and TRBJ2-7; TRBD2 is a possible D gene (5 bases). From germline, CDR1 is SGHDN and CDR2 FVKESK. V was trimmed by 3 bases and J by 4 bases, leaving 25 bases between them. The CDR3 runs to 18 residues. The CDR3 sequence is CASSHKTSWIPRGYEQYF. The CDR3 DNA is TGTGCCAGCAGCCACAAAACCTCTTGGATCCCCCGCGGGTACGAGCAGTACTTC.

CDR3 protein: CASSSRQGLNSPLHF. CDR3 nucleotides: TGTGCCAGCAGCTCTCGACAGGGCCTCAATTCACCCCTCCACTTT. V is TRBV9 and J is TRBJ1-6; 7 nucleotides line up with TRBD1. V shed 4 bases, J shed 7 bases, and the junction held 8 bases outside the gene matches. The CDR3 runs 15 residues. The germline gives CDR1 SGDLS, CDR2 YYNGEE.

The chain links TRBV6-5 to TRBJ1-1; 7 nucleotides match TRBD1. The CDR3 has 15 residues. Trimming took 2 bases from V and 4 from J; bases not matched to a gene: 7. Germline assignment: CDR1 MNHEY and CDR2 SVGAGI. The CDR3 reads CASSYHKTGPTEAFF. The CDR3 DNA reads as TGTGCCAGCAGTTACCACAAGACAGGGCCCACTGAAGCTTTCTTT.

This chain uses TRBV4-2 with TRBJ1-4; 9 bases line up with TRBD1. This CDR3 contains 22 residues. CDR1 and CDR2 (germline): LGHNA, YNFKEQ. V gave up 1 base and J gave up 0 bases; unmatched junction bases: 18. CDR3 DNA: TGTGCCAGCAGCCAAGGCCCTTGGGATCGACAGGGGGTACGCCCAACTAATGAAAAACTGTTTTTT. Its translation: CASSQGPWDRQGVRPTNEKLFF.

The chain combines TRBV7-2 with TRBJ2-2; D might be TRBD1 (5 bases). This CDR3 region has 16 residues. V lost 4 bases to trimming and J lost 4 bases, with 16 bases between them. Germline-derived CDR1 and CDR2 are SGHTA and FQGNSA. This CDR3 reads CASSSRGGPITGELFF. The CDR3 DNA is TGTGCCAGCAGCTCAAGGGGCGGCCCGATCACCGGGGAGCTGTTTTTT.

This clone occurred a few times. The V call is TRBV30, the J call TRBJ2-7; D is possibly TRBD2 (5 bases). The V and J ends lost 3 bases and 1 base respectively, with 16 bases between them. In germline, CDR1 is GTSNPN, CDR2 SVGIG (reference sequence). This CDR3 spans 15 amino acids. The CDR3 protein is CAWRSRGGESYEQYF. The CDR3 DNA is TGTGCCTGGAGGTCTCGGGGTGGGGAATCCTACGAGCAGTACTTC.

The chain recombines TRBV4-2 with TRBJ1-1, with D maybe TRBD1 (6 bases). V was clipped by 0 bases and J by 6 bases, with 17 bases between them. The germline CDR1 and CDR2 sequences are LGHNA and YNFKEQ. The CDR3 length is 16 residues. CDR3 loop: CASSQDSRGGSAEAFF. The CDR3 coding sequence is TGTGCCAGCAGCCAAGATTCCAGGGGTGGGTCAGCTGAAGCTTTCTTT.

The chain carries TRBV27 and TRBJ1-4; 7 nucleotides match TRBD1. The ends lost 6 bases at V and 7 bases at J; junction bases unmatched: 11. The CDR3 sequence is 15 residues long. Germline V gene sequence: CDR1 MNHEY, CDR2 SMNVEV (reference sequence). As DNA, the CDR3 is TGTGCCAGCAGACTCGGACAGGAGGTGGTTGAAAAACTGTTTTTT. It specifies CASRLGQEVVEKLFF.

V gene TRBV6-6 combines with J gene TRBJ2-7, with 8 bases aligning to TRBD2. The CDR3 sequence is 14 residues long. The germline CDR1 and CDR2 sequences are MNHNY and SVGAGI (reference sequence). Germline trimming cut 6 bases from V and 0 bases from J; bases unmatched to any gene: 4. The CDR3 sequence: CASSRLAPSYEQYF. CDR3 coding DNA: TGTGCCAGCAGCCGACTAGCGCCCTCCTACGAGCAGTACTTC.

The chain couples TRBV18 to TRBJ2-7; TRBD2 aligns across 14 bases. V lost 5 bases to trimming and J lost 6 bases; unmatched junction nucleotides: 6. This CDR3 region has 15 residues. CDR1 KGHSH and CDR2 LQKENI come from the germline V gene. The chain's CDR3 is CASSSDGLAGGEQYF. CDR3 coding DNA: TGTGCCAGCTCAAGTGATGGACTAGCGGGGGGCGAGCAGTACTTC.

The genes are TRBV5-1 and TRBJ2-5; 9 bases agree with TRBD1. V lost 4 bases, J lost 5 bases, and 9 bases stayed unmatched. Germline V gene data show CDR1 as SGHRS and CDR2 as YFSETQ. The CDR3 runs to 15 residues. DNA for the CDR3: TGCGCCAGCAGCGACACCGGGACAGGGCACGAGACCCAGTACTTC. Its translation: CASSDTGTGHETQYF.

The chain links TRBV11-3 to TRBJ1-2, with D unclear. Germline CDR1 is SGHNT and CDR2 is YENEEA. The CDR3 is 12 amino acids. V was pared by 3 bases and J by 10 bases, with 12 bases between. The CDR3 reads CASSLNPRDYTF. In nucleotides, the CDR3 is TGTGCCAGCAGCTTGAACCCGCGAGACTACACCTTC.

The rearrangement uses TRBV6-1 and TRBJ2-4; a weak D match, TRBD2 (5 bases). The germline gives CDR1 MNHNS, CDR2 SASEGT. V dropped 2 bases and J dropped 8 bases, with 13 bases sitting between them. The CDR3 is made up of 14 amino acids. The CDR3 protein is CASSERSQRDIQYF. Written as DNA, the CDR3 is TGTGCCAGCAGTGAAAGGTCCCAGAGGGACATTCAGTACTTC.

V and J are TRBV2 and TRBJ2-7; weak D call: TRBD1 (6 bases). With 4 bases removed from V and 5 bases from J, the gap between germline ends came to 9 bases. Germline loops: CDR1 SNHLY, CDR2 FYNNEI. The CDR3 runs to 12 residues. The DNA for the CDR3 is TGTGCCAGCAGTGCAGGGGCCCACGAGCAGTACTTC. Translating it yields CASSAGAHEQYF.

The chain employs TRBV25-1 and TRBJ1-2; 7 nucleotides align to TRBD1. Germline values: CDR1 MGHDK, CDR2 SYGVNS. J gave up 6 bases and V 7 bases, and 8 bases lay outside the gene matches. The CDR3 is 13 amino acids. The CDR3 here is CASTPGGQNGYTF. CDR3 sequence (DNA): TGTGCCAGCACCCCCGGGGGACAGAATGGCTACACCTTC.

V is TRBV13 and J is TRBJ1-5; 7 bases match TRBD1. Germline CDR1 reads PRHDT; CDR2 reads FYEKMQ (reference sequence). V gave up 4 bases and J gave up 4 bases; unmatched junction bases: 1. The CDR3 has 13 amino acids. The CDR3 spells CASSSRGNQPQHF. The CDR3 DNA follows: TGTGCCAGCAGCTCCAGGGGGAATCAGCCCCAGCATTTT.

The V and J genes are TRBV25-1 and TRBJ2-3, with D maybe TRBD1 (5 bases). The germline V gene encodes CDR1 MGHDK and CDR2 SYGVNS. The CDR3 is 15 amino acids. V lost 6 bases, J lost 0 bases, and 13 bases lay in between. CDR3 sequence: CASSDSSYSTDTQYF. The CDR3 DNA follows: TGTGCCAGCAGCGACAGCTCCTATAGCACAGATACGCAGTATTTT. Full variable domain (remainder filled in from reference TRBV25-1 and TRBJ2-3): EADIYQTPRYLVIGTGKKITLECSQTMGHDKMYWYQQDPGMELHLIHYSYGVNSTEKGDLSSESTVSRIRTEHFPLTLESARPSHTSQYLCASSDSSYSTDTQYFGPGTRLTVL.

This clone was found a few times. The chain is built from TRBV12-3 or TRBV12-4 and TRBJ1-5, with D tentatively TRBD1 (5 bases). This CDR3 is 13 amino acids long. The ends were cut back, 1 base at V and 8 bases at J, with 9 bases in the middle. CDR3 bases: TGTGCCAGCAGTTTAGGGGCAGGGAAGCCCCAGCATTTT. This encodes CASSLGAGKPQHF.

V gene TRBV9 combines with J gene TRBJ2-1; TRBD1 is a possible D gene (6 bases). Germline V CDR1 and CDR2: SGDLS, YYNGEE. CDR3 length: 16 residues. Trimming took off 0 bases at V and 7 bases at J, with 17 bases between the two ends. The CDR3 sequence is CASSVVSRTAVNEQFF. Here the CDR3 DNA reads TGTGCCAGCAGCGTAGTAAGTCGGACAGCGGTGAATGAGCAGTTCTTC. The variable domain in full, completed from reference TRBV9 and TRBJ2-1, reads DSGVTQTPKHLITATGQRVTLRCSPRSGDLSVYWYQQSLDQGLQFLIQYYNGEERAKGNILERFSAQQFPDLHSELNLSSLELGDSALYFCASSVVSRTAVNEQFFGPGTRLTVL.